This section outlines one T cell receptor beta chain sequence together with its context. Its antigen is unidentified. Looked up from germline, CDR1 is WNHNN and CDR2 is SYGVQD (reference sequence). The J segment lost 12 bases and the V segment lost 5 bases, leaving 20 bases of the junction unmatched. CDR3 length equals 18 residues. This entry is derived from a study of shared clonotypes between healthy human individuals. Study background: Researchers drew samples from two women and a few men aged 18 to 49. A donor's plate count was three for CD4 naive and three for CD4 memory; CD8 naive had two and CD8 memory one.

The protocol was immunoSEQ multiplex PCR, while the TCRdb copy is restricted to in-frame clones and leaves out a portion. The profile shows 2 million to 2.5 million clones, 90% to 96% of them singletons. General study results and limits: Owing to a small donor count, the genetic and exposure-history diversity represented was limited.

The sample consisted of naive CD4+ T cells sorted from blood. Subset here: CD45RA+ positively selected. The V and J genes are TRBV10-1 and TRBJ2-2; 11 bases match TRBD2. The TCR was taken from a man between 18 and 29 years old in good health. For the CDR3, the DNA is TGCGCCAGCAGTCCCCGAATTCTAGCGGGGGGAGCCCCGGCGAAGCTGTTTTTT. It codes for CASSPRILAGGAPAKLFF.